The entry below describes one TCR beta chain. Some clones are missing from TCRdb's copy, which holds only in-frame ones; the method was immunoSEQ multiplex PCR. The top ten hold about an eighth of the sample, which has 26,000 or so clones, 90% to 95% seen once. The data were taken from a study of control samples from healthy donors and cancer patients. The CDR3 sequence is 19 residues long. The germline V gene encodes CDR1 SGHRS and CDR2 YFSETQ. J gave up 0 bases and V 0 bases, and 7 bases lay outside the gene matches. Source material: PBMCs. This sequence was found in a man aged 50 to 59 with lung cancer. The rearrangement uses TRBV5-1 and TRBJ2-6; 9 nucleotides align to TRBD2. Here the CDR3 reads CASSLGLAGVGSGANVLTF. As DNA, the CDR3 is TGCGCCAGCAGCTTGGGGTTAGCGGGGGTGGGCTCTGGGGCCAACGTCCTGACTTTC.